The 3 T cell receptor beta chains below come from one sample, sequenced in a study of T cells in Graves' hyperthyroidism and ophthalmopathy. Amplified TCR beta CDR3 regions came from RNA transcripts. An initial round of RT-PCR targeting the TCR CDR3 relied on the HTBI primer set. TCRdb analysed the multiplex PCR reads with MiXCR anew, one entry per CDR3 protein. Of around 350,000 distinct CDR3 sequences listed, about 12% were seen once; the top ten hold 9.2%. Material: blood. All receptors derive from a woman in her late teens or twenties with Graves' hyperthyroidism.

Ten or more counts support this clonotype. V and J are TRBV18 and TRBJ2-7, with 8 nucleotides matching TRBD2. V lost 5 bases to trimming and J lost 2 bases; unmatched junction nucleotides: 2. Looked up from germline, CDR1 is KGHSH and CDR2 is LQKENI. The CDR3 is 13 residues long. The DNA of the CDR3 is TGTGCCAGCTCAGTTAGCGGGACCTACGAGCAGTACTTC. It codes for CASSVSGTYEQYF.

This clonotype has more than one count but fewer than ten. The genes are TRBV20-1 and TRBJ2-7, with TRBD1 matching over 9 bases. CDR1 is DFQATT, CDR2 SNEGSKA, per germline (reference sequence). With V trimmed by 4 bases and J by 1 base, 8 bases remained unmatched. This CDR3 is built from 15 residues. In DNA, the CDR3 is TGCAGTGCTATCGAGCCGGGACAGGGTTCCTACGAGCAGTACTTC. Protein sequence: CSAIEPGQGSYEQYF.

This clonotype was observed many times. The V and J genes are TRBV7-9 and TRBJ2-3, with D possibly being TRBD1 (7 bases). V was clipped by 5 bases and J by 0 bases, with 15 bases between them. The CDR3 totals 16 residues. CDR1 is SEHNR and CDR2 is FQNEAQ in the germline V gene (reference sequence). Here the CDR3 DNA reads TGTGCCAGCAGCCCAGCAGGGGGGTCCAGCACAGATACGCAGTATTTT. Encoded protein: CASSPAGGSSTDTQYF. Drawing the rest from reference TRBV7-9 and TRBJ2-3, the complete variable domain is DTGVSQNPRHKITKRGQNVTFRCDPISEHNRLYWYRQTLGQGPEFLTYFQNEAQLEKSRLLSDRFSAERPKGSFSTLEIQRTEQGDSAMYLCASSPAGGSSTDTQYFGPGTRLTVL.